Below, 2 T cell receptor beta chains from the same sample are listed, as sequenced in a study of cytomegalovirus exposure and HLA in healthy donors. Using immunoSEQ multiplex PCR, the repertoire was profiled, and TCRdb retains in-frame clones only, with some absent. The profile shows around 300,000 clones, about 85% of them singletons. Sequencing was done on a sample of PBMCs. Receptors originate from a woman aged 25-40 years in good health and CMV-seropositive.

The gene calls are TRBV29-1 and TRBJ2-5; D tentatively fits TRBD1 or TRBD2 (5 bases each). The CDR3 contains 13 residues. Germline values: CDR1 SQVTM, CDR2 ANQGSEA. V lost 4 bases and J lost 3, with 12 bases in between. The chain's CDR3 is CSVVRGWEETQYF. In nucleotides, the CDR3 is TGCAGCGTTGTGAGGGGTTGGGAAGAGACCCAGTACTTC.

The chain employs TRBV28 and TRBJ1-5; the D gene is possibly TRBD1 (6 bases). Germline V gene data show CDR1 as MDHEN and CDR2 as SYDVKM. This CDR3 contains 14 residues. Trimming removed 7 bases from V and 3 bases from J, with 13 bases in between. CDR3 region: CASTTGQNNQPQHF. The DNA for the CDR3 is TGTGCCAGCACCACCGGACAGAACAATCAGCCCCAGCATTTT.